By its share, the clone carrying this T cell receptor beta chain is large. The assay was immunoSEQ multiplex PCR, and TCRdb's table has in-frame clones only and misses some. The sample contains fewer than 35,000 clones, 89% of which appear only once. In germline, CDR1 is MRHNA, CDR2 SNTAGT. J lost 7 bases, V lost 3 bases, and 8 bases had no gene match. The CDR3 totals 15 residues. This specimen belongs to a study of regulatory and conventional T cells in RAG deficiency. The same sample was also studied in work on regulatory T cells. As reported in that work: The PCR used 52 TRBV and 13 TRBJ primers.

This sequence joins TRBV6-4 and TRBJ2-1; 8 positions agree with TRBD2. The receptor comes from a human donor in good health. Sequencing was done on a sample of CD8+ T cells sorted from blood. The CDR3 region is CASSESAGGGNEQFF. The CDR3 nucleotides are TGTGCCAGCAGTGAATCCGCGGGGGGCGGTAATGAGCAGTTCTTC.